The 9 T cell receptor beta chains below come from one sample, sequenced in a study of CD8 T cells in ankylosing spondylitis. MiXCR, applied by TCRdb to the 5' RACE reads, yields one record per CDR3 protein. The profile shows over 700,000 distinct CDR3 sequences, roughly 20% of them singletons. These receptors are not linked to any known antigen. The study, taken as a whole, reports: What appeared characteristic of ankylosing spondylitis blood was a TCR beta motif of fewer than ten highly homologous variants.

The sequenced sample was blood, either unsorted or a sorted T cell fraction (not recorded which). These receptors were obtained from a male donor with ankylosing spondylitis.

This clonotype came up many times. The rearrangement links TRBV12-3 or TRBV12-4 to TRBJ2-2; TRBD1 might be the D (6 bases). CDR3 length: 17 amino acids. Trimming shortened V by 0 bases and J by 2 bases, and 13 bases separated the two germline ends. The CDR3, as DNA: TGTGCCAGCAGTTTAGCGGGGGCCGGAGTTAACACCGGGGAGCTGTTTTTT. This codes for CASSLAGAGVNTGELFF.

J is TRBJ2-7 and V is TRBV18; D assignment may be TRBD1 or TRBD2 (6 bases each). CDR1 KGHSH and CDR2 LQKENI come from the germline V gene. The V end was cut by 6 bases, the J end by 4 bases, with 19 bases between. The CDR3 length is 15 residues. The CDR3 here is CASSPPEGGAYEQYF. In DNA form, the CDR3 reads TGTGCCAGCTCCCCGCCGGAGGGGGGCGCGTACGAGCAGTACTTC.

The sample holds many counts of this clonotype. This sequence joins TRBV6-1 and TRBJ1-5; a weak D match, TRBD1 (6 bases). Trimming took off 6 bases at V and 0 bases at J, with 15 bases between the two ends. CDR3 length equals 16 residues. Germline assignment: CDR1 MNHNS and CDR2 SASEGT. The CDR3 reads CASSPRGTSSNQPQHF. The CDR3 bases are TGTGCCAGCAGCCCTCGCGGGACATCTAGCAATCAGCCCCAGCATTTT.

This clonotype was found a few times. The chain is built from TRBV7-9 and TRBJ1-1; D is possibly TRBD1 (5 bases). Trimming took 3 bases from V and 1 from J, leaving 12 bases between them. CDR1 and CDR2 (germline): SEHNR, FQNEAQ (reference sequence). CDR3 length: 15 amino acids. DNA of the CDR3: TGTGCCAGCAGCTTGGACGGACACCCGAACACTGAAGCTTTCTTT. This translates into CASSLDGHPNTEAFF.

This clonotype was seen a few times. This sequence joins TRBV6-2 or TRBV6-3 and TRBJ1-1; 7 positions agree with TRBD1. The CDR3 runs 13 residues. Germline V CDR1 and CDR2: MNHEY, SVGEGT. Trimming at V came to 7 bases and at J to 2 bases, leaving 4 bases not matched to a gene. The CDR3 sequence: CASNGQANTEAFF. Written as DNA, the CDR3 is TGTGCCAGCAACGGACAGGCTAACACTGAAGCTTTCTTT.

This clonotype was recorded a few times. The V call is TRBV6-1, the J call TRBJ1-2, with D perhaps matching TRBD1 (5 bases). V was shortened by 6 bases and J by 4 bases, with 18 bases between the two germline ends. CDR1 and CDR2 from the germline V gene are MNHNS and SASEGT. The CDR3 has 15 residues. The CDR3 is CASSGNGAGGYGYTF. The CDR3 DNA sequence: TGTGCCAGCAGCGGCAATGGGGCCGGCGGCTATGGCTACACCTTC.

The V gene is TRBV5-1, the J gene TRBJ2-5, with TRBD2 matching over 8 bases. Germline trimming cut 4 bases from V and 6 bases from J; bases unmatched to any gene: 11. Germline V gene data show CDR1 as SGHRS and CDR2 as YFSETQ. The CDR3 runs to 15 residues. CDR3 coding DNA: TGCGCCAGCAGCGACGACCGGGGGGGGCGGCAGACCCAGTACTTC. This codes for CASSDDRGGRQTQYF. The whole variable domain, filled in from reference TRBV5-1 and TRBJ2-5, reads KAGVTQTPRYLIKTRGQQVTLSCSPISGHRSVSWYQQTPGQGLQFLFEYFSETQRNKGNFPGRFSGRQFSNSRSEMNVSTLELGDSALYLCASSDDRGGRQTQYFGPGTRLLVL.

In its sample, this clonotype was seen many times. The chain has TRBV5-1 and TRBJ1-1; no clear D. The CDR3 totals 13 residues. Trimming left V 3 bases short and J 4 bases short, with 10 bases between. Germline V gene data show CDR1 as SGHRS and CDR2 as YFSETQ. The CDR3 spells CASSWSVGTEAFF. DNA of the CDR3: TGCGCCAGCAGCTGGAGCGTAGGCACTGAAGCTTTCTTT.

This clonotype was observed a handful of times. V is TRBV6-1 and J is TRBJ1-1; D possibly corresponds to TRBD1 (6 bases). V lost 6 bases and J 6 bases, leaving 17 bases between the germline ends. Germline V gene data show CDR1 as MNHNS and CDR2 as SASEGT. The CDR3 has 14 residues. CDR3 bases: TGTGCCAGCAGGCACGAAAAAGGGGGTGCTGAAGCTTTCTTT. Amino acid sequence: CASRHEKGGAEAFF.